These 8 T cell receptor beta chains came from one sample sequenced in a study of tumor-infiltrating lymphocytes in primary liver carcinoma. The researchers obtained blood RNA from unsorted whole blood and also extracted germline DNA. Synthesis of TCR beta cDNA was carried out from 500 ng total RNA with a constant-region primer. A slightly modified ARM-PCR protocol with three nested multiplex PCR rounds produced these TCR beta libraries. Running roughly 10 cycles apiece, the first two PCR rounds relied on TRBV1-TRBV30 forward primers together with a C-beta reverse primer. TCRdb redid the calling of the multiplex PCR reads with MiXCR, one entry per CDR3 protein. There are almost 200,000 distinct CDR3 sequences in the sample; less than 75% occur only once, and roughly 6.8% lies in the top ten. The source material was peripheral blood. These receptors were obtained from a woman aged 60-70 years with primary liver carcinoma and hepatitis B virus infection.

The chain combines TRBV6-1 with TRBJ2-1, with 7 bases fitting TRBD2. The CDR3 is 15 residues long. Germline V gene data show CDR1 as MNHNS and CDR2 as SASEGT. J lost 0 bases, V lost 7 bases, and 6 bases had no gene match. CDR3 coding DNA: TGTGCCAGCACTACTAGCGTGAGCTCCTACAATGAGCAGTTCTTC. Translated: CASTTSVSSYNEQFF.

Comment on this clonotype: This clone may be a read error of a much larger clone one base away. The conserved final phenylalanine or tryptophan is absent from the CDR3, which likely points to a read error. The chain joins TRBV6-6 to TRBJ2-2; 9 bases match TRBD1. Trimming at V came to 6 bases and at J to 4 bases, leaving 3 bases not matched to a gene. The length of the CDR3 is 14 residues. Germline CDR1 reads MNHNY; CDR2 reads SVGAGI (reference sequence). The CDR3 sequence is CASRGQGPTGELFL. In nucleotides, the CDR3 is TGTGCCAGCAGGGGACAGGGACCCACCGGGGAGCTGTTTCTT.

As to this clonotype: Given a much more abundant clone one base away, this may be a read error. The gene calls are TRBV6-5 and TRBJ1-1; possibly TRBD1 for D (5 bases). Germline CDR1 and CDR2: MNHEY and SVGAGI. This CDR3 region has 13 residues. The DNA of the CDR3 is TGTGCCAGCAGTTACGGGGGGGGGACTGAAGTTTTCTTT. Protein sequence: CASSYGGGTEVFF.

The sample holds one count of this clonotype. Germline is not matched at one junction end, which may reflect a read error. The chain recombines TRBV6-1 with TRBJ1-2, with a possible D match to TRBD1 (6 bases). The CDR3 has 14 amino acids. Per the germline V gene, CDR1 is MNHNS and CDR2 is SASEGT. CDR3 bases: TGTGTCAGCAGTCTAACTTTAACAGGGTATGGCTACACCTTC. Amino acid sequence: CVSSLTLTGYGYTF.

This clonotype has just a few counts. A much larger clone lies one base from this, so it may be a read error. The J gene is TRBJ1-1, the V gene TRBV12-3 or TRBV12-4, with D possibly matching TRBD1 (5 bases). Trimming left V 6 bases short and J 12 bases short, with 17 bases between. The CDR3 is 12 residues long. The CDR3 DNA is TGTGCCAGCAGGCGGGGGACGGGCGTGACTTTCTTT. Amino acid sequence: CASRRGTGVTFF.

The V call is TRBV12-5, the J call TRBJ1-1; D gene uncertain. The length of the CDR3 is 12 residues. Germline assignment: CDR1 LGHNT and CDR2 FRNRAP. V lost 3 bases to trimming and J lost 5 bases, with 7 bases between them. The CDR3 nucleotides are TGTGCTAGTGGTTTTGGGAAGACTGAAGCTTTCTTT. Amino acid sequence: CASGFGKTEAFF.

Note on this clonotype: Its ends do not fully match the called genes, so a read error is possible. CDR3 loop: CASSTGSGDPYYSEQFF. CDR3 DNA: TGTGCCAGCAGCACTGGTAGCGGTGACCCTTACTACAGTGAGCAGTTCTTC. This chain connects TRBV11-2 to TRBJ2-1; D is perhaps TRBD2 (6 bases). The CDR3 is made up of 17 amino acids. The V gene's germline CDR1 is SGHAT and CDR2 FQNNGV.

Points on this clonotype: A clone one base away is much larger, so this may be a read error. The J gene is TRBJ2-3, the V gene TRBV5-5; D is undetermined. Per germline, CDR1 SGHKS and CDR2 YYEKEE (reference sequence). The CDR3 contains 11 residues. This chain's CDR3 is CTSSLTDTQYF. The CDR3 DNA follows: TGTACCAGCAGCCTTACAGATACGCAGTATTTT.